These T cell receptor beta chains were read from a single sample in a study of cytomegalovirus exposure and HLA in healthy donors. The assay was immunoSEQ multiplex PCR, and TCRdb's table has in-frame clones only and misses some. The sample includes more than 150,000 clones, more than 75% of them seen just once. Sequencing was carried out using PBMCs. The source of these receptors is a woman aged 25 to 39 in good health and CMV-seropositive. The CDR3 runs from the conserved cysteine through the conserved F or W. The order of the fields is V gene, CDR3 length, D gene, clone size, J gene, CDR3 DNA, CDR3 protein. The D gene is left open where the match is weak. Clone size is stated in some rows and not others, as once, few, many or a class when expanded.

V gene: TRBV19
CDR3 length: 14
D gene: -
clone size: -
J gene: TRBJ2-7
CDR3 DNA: TGTGCCAGTAGTATTGCGGGGACGTACTACGAGCAGTACTTC
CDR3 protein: CASSIAGTYYEQYF

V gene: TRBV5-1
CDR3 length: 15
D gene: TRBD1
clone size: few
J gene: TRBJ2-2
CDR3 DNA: TGCGCCAGCAGCTTGGCGGGGACAGACACCGGGGAGCTGTTTTTT
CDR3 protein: CASSLAGTDTGELFF

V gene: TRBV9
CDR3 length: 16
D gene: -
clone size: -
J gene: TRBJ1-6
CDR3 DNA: TGTGCCAGCAGCGTACTGCCCGGGACATCAAATTCACCCCTCCACTTT
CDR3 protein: CASSVLPGTSNSPLHF

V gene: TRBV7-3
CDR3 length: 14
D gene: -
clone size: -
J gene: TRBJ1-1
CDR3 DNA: TGTGCCAGCAGCAGCGGACGGTTGAACACTGAAGCTTTCTTT
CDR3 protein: CASSSGRLNTEAFF

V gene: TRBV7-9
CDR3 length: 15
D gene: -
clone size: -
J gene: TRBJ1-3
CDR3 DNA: TGTGCCAGCAGCTTTAACCAGGGTACTGGAAACACCATATATTTT
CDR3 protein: CASSFNQGTGNTIYF

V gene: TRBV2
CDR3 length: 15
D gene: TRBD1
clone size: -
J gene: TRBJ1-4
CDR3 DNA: TGTGCCAGCAGTGGTGACAGGGGGCGGGTTGAAAAACTGTTTTTT
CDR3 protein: CASSGDRGRVEKLFF

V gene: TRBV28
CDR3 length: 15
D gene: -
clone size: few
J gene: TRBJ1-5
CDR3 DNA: TGTGCCAGCAGTTTACTAGAGGGGGTCCATCAGCCCCAGCATTTT
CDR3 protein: CASSLLEGVHQPQHF

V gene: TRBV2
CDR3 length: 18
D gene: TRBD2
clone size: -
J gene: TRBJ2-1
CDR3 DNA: TGTGCCAGCAGTTTAACGTGGACCACGAGCGGGGGGGTCGGTGAGCAGTTCTTC
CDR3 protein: CASSLTWTTSGGVGEQFF

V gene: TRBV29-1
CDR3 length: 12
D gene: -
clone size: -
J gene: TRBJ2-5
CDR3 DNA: TGCAGCGTTGTACCAGAACAAGAGACCCAGTACTTC
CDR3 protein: CSVVPEQETQYF

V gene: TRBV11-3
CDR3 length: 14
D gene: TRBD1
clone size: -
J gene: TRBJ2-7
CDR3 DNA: TGTGCCAGCAGCTGGACAGGGGGTACCTACGAGCAGTACTTC
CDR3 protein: CASSWTGGTYEQYF

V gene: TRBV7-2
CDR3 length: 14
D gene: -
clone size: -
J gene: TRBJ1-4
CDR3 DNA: TGTGCCAGCAGATTCCAGGGGAGTGATGAAAAACTGTTTTTT
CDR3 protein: CASRFQGSDEKLFF

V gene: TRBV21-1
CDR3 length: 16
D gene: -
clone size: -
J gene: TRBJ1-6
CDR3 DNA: TGTGCCAGCAGCAAAGTCGGCGGGGGACGAGATTCACCCCTCCACTTT
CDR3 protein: CASSKVGGGRDSPLHF

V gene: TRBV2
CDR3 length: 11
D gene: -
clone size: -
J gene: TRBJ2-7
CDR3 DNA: TGTGCCAGCCGGAATAGGGGCGAGCAGTACTTC
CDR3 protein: CASRNRGEQYF

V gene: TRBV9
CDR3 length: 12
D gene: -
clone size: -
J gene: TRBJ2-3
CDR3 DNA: TGTGCCAGCAGCGTAGATCGAGATACGCAGTATTTT
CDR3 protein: CASSVDRDTQYF

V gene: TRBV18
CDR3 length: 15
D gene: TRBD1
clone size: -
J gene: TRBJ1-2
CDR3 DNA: TGTGCCAGCTCACCACCGGACAGGGGGGACTATGGCTACACCTTC
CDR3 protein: CASSPPDRGDYGYTF

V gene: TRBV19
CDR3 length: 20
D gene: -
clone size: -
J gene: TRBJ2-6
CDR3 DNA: TGTGCCAGTAGTAGGGTCCTTCGGGTGGGGGCGCGTACTGGGGCCAACGTCCTGACTTTC
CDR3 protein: CASSRVLRVGARTGANVLTF

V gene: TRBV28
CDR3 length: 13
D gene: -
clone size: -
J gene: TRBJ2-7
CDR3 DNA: TGTGCCAGCAGTGGGCAGAGCCTCTACGAGCAGTACTTC
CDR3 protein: CASSGQSLYEQYF

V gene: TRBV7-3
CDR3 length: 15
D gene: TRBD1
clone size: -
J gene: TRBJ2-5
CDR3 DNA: TGTGCCAGCAGCTTCCCGGACAGGGGGCGAGAGACCCAGTACTTC
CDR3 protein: CASSFPDRGRETQYF

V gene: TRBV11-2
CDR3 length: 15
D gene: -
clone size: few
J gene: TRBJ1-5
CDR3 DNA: TGTGCCAGCAGCTTTGGGGCAGGGGAACATCAGCCCCAGCATTTT
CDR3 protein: CASSFGAGEHQPQHF

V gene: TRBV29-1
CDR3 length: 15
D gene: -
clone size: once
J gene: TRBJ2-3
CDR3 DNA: TGCAGCGTCGAGGATACAGGAAGGTCCCCAGATACGCAGTATTTT
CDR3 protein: CSVEDTGRSPDTQYF

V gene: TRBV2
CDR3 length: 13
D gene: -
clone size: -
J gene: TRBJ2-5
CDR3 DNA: TGTGCCAGCAGTGATATAAGGGGGGAGACCCAGTACTTC
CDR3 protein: CASSDIRGETQYF

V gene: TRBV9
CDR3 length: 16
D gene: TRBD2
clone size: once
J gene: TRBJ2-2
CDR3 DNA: TGTGCCAGCAGCCGCGTAGCGGGGAGGAACACCGGGGAGCTGTTTTTT
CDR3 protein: CASSRVAGRNTGELFF

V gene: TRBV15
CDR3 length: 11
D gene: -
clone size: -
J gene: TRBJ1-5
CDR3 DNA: TGTGCCACAGGGGGCAATCAGCCCCAGCATTTT
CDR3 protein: CATGGNQPQHF

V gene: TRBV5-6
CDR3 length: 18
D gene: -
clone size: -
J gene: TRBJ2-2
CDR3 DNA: TGTGCCAGCAGCTTGGACTCAGGTCCCTACTCGGGGACCGGGGAGCTGTTTTTT
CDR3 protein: CASSLDSGPYSGTGELFF

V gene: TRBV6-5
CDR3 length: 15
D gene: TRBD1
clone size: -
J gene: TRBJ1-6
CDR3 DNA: TGTGCCAGCATGGAGACAGGGCAAATAAATTCACCCCTCCACTTT
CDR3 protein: CASMETGQINSPLHF

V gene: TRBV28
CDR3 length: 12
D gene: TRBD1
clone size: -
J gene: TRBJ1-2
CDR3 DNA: TGTGCCAGCAGGAAGACAGGGGTCGGCTACACCTTC
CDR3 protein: CASRKTGVGYTF

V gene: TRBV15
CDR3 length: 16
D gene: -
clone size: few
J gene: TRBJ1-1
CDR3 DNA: TGTGCCACCAGCAGAGATTTTAGGGGTTGGAACACTGAAGCTTTCTTT
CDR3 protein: CATSRDFRGWNTEAFF

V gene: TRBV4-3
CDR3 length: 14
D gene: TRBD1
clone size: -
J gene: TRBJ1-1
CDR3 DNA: TGCGCCAGCAGCCAAACAGGGGGCTACACTGAAGCTTTCTTT
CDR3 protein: CASSQTGGYTEAFF

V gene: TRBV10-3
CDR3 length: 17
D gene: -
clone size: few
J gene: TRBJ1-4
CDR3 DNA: TGTGCCATCAGCCGCCGGGCCCCGGGAGGAACTAATGAAAAACTGTTTTTT
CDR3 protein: CAISRRAPGGTNEKLFF

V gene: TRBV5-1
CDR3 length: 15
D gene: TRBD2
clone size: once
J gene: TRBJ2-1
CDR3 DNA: TGCGCCAGCAGCTCTAGCGGGGGGCGGGGGAATGAGCAGTTCTTC
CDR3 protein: CASSSSGGRGNEQFF

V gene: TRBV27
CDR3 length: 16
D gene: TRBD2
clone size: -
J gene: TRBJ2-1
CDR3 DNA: TGTGCCAGCACCCGGGGGGGCCTATTTTCCTACAATGAGCAGTTCTTC
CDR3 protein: CASTRGGLFSYNEQFF

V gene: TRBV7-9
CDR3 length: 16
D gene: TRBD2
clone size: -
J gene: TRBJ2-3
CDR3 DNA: TGTGCCAGCAGCTCCAGTCTAGCGGGGAAGTCAATTACGCAGTATTTT
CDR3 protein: CASSSSLAGKSITQYF

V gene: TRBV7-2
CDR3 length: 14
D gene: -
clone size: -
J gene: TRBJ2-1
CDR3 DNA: TGTGCCAGCAGCTTCGACAGGTTCTACAATGAGCAGTTCTTC
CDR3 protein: CASSFDRFYNEQFF

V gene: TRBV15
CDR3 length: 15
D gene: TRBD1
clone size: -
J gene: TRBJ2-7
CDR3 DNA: TGTGCCACCAGCAGGTACGACAGGGGAGGCAACGAGCAGTACTTC
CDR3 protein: CATSRYDRGGNEQYF

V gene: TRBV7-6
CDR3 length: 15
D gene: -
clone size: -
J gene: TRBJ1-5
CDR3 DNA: TGTGCCAGCAGCTTGGGCAGGGCGGGCAATCAGCCCCAGCATTTT
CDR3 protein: CASSLGRAGNQPQHF

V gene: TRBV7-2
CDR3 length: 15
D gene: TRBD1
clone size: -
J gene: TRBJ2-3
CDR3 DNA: TGTGCCAGCAGCTTCCGTCGGGGACAGACAGATACGCAGTATTTT
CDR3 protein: CASSFRRGQTDTQYF

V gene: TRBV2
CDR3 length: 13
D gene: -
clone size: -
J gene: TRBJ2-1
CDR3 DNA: TGTGCCAGCAGTGATGACGGGAACAATGAGCAGTTCTTC
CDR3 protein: CASSDDGNNEQFF

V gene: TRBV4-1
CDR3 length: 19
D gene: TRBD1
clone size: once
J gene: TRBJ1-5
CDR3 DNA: TGCGCCAGCAGCCAAGTCGCGGGACAGGGACTGGTGGGCAATCAGCCCCAGCATTTT
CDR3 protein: CASSQVAGQGLVGNQPQHF

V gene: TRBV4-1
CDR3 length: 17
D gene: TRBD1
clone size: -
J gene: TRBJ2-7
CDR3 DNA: TGCGCCAGCAGCCCTCGCAACCCTCACAGGGGGTACCACGAGCAGTACTTC
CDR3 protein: CASSPRNPHRGYHEQYF

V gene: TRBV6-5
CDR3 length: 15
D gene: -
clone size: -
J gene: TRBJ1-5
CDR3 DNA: TGTGCCAGCAGTTACTCGGGACTGGGGTATCAGCCCCAGCATTTT
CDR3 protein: CASSYSGLGYQPQHF

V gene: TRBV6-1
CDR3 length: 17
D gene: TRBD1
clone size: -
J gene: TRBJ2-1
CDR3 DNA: TGTGCCAGCAGTGCCCTTGCTGGGACAGGGGTATCCAATGAGCAGTTCTTC
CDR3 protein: CASSALAGTGVSNEQFF

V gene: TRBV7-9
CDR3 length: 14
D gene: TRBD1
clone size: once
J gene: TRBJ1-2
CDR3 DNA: TGTGCCAGCATCCCGACAGGGACTGGCTATGGCTACACCTTC
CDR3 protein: CASIPTGTGYGYTF

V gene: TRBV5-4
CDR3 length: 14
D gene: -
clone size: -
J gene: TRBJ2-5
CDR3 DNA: TGTGCCAGCAGCTCCGGACAATACCAAGAGACCCAGTACTTC
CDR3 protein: CASSSGQYQETQYF

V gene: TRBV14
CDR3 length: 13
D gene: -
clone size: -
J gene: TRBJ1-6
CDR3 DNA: TGTGCCAGCAGCATTTACAGGAACTCACCCCTCCACTTT
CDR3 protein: CASSIYRNSPLHF

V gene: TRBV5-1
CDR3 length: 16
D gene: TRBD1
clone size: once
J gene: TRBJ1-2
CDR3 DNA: TGCGCCAGCACTCCGCGGACAGGCCTCAGTAACTATGGCTACACCTTC
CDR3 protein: CASTPRTGLSNYGYTF

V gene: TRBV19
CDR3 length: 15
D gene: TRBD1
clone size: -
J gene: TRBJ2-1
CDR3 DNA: TGTGCCAGTAGTATAGCCCGGACAGGGGACAATGAGCAGTTCTTC
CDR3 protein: CASSIARTGDNEQFF

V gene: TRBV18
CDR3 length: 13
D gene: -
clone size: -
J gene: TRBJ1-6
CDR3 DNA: TGTGCCACCCAGGCTAGGCGGGATTCACCCCTCCACTTT
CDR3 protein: CATQARRDSPLHF

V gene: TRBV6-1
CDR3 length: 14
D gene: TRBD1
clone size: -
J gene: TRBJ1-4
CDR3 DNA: TGTGCCAGCAGACTAGACAGGGGAAGAGAAAAACTGTTTTTT
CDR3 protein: CASRLDRGREKLFF

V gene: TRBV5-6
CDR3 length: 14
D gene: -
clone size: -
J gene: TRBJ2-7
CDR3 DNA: TGTGCCAGCAGCTTTGTATCAGGGCCCTACGAGCAGTACTTC
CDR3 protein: CASSFVSGPYEQYF

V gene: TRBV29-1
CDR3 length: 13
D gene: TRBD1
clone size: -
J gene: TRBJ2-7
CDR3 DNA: TGCAGCGCGTCGGACAGGGTGACCTACGAGCAGTACTTC
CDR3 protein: CSASDRVTYEQYF

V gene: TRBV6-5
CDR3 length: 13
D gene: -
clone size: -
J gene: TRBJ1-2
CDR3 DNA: TGTGCCAGCAGACCGCGCGAGTCCTATGGCTACACCTTC
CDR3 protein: CASRPRESYGYTF

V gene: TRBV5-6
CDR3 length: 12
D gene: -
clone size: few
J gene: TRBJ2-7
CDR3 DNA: TGTGCCAGCAGCGCATACAGCCTCGAGCAGTACTTC
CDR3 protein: CASSAYSLEQYF

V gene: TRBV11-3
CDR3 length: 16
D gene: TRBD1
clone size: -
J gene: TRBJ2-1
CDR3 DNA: TGTGCCAGCAGCTCAGCGTGGACAGGGGGCCGAAATGAGCAGTTCTTC
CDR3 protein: CASSSAWTGGRNEQFF

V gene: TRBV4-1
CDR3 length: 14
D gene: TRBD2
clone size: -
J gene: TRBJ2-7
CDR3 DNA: TGCGCCAGCAGCCAACCGGGGGGTCACTACGAGCAGTACTTC
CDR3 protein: CASSQPGGHYEQYF